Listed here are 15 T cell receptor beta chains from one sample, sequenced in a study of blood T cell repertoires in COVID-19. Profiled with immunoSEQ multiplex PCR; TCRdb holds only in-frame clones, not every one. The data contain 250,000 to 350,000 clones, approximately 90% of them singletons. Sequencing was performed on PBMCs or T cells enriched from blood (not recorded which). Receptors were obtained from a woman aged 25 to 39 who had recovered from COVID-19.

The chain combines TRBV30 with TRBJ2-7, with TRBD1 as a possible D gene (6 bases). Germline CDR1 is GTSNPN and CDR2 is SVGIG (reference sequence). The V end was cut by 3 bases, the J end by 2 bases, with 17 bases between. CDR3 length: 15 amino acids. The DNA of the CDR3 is TGTGCCTGGAGCCTTCGGACAGTTCCCACCTACGAGCAGTACTTC. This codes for CAWSLRTVPTYEQYF.

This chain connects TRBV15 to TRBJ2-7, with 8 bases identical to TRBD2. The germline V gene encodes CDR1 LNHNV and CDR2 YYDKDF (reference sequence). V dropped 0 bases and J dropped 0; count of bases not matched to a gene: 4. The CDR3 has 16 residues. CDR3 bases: TGTGCCACCAGCAGAGATCTAGCGGGCGCCTCCTACGAGCAGTACTTC. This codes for CATSRDLAGASYEQYF.

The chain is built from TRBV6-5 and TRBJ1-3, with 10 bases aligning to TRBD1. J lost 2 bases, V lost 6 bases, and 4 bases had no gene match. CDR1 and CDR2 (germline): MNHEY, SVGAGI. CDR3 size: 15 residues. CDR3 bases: TGTGCCAGCAGATCCGACAGGGGGCCTGGAAACACCATATATTTT. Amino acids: CASRSDRGPGNTIYF.

The DNA for the CDR3 is TGTGCCAGCAGTGCCTACACAGGGCCCGGTCCCTCCTCTGGAAACACCATATATTTT. It is translated as CASSAYTGPGPSSGNTIYF. This chain uses TRBV28 with TRBJ1-3; D possibly corresponds to TRBD1 (6 bases). Germline V gene lookup returns CDR1 MDHEN and CDR2 SYDVKM. This CDR3 has 19 residues. Trimming cost V 5 bases and J 0 bases, with 23 bases left between them.

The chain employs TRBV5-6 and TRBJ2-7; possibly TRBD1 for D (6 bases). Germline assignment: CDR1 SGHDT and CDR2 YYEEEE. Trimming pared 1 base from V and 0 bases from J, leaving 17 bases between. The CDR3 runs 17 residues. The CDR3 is CASSLWGRGQNSYEQYF. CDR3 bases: TGTGCCAGCAGCTTGTGGGGCAGGGGTCAAAACTCCTACGAGCAGTACTTC.

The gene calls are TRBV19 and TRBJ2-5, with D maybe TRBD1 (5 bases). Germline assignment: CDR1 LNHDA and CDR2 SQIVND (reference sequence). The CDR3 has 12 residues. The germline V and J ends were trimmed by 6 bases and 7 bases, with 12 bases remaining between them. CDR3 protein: CASRETGGTQYF. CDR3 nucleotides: TGTGCCAGTAGAGAAACAGGCGGGACCCAGTACTTC.

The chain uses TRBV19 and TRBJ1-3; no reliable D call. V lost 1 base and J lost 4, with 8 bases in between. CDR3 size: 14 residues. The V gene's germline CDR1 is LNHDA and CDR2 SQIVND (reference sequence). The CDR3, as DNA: TGTGCCAGTAGTATAGCAGGTCTCGGAAACACCATATATTTT. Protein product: CASSIAGLGNTIYF.

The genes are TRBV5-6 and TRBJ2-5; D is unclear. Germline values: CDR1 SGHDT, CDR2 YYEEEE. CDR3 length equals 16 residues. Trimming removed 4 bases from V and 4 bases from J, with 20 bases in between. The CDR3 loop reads CASSRAPGPVRETQYF. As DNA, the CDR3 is TGTGCCAGCAGCCGAGCCCCGGGTCCCGTTCGAGAGACCCAGTACTTC.

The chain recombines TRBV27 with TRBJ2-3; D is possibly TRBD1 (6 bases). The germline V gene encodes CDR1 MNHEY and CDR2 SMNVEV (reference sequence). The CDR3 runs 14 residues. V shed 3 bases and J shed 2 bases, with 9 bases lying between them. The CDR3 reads CASSFKGDTDTQYF. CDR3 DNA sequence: TGTGCCAGCAGTTTTAAGGGGGACACAGATACGCAGTATTTT.

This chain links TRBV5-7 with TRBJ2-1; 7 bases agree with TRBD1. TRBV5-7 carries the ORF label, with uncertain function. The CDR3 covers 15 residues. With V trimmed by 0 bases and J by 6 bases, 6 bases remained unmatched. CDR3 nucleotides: TGTGCCAGCAGCTTGGTAGGGGACAGCACCAATGAGCAGTTCTTC. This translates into CASSLVGDSTNEQFF.

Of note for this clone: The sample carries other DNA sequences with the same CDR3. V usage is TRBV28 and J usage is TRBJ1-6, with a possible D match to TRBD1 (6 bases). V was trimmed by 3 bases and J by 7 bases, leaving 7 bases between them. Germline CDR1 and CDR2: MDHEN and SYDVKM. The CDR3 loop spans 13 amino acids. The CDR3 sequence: CASSFRGNSPLHF. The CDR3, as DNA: TGTGCCAGCAGTTTCAGGGGAAATTCACCCCTCCACTTT.

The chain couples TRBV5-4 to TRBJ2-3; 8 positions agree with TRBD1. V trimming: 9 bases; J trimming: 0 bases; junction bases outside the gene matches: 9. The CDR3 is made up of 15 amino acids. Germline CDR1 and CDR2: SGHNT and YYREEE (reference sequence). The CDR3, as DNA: TGTGCCACCCAGTTCAGGGGGCCGAGCACAGATACGCAGTATTTT. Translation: CATQFRGPSTDTQYF.

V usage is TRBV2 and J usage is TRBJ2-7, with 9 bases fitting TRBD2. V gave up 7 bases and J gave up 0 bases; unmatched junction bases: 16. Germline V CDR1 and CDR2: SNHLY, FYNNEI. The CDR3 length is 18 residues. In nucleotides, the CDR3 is TGTGCCAGCATCCCGGGACTAGCAGCATTTTTGCCCTCCTACGAGCAGTACTTC. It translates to CASIPGLAAFLPSYEQYF.

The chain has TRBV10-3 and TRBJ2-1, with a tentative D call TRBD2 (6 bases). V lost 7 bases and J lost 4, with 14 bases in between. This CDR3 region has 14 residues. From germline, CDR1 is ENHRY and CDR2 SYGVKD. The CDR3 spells CAIKGAEGYNEQFF. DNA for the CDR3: TGTGCCATCAAAGGAGCGGAGGGATACAATGAGCAGTTCTTC.

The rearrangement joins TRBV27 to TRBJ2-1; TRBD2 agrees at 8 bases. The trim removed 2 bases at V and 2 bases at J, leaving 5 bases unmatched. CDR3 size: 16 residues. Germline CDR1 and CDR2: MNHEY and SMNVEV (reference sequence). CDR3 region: CASSLGGGRTYNEQFF. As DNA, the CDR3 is TGTGCCAGCAGTTTAGGTGGCGGGAGGACCTACAATGAGCAGTTCTTC.